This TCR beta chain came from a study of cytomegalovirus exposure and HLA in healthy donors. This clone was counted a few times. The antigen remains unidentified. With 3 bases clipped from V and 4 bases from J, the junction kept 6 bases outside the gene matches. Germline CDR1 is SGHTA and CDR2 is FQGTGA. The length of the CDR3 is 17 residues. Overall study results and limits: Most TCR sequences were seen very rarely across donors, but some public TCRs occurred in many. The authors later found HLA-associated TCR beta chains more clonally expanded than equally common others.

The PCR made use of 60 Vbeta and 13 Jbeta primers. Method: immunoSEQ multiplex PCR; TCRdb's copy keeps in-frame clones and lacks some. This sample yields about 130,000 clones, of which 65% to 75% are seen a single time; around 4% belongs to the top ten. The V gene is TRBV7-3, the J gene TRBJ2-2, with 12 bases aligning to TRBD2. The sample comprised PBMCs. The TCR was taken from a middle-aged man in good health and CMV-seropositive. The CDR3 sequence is CASSFGLAGPITGELFF. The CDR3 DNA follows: TGTGCCAGCAGCTTTGGACTAGCGGGGCCGATCACCGGGGAGCTGTTTTTT.